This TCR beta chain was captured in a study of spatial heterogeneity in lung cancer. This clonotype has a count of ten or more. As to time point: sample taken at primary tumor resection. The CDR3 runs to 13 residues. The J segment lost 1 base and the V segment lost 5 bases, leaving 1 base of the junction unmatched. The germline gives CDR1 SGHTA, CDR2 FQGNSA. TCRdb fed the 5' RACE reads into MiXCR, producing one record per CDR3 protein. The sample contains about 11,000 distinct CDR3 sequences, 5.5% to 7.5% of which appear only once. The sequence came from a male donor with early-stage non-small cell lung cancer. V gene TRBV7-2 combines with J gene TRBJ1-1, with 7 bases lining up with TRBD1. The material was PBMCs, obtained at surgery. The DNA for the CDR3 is TGTGCCAGCAGCCGACAGGGGAACACTGAAGCTTTCTTT. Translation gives CASSRQGNTEAFF.